These T cell receptor beta chains were read from a single sample in a study of T cell responses to AZD1222 COVID-19 vaccine. The data were produced by immunoSEQ multiplex PCR, yet TCRdb's version contains in-frame clones alone and is incomplete. The table lists about 150,000 clones, about 92% of them singletons, with around 1.9% in the top ten. The sample was peripheral blood, taken on day 0 of AZD1222 vaccination. All receptors come from an adult in good health. CDR3s include the opening cysteine and the closing phenylalanine or tryptophan. The order of the fields is D gene, J gene, clone size, V gene, CDR3 DNA, CDR3 protein. The D gene is left open where the match is weak. Size tells how often a clone was seen (once, few, many) or the class of an expanded clone, and some rows leave it out.

>-|TRBJ1-3|-|TRBV18
TGTGCCAGCTCACCAAACAACTCTGGAAACACCATATATTTT
CASSPNNSGNTIYF
>-|TRBJ1-6|-|TRBV18
TGTGCCAGCTCACCACTCGGTTTAGGGGATTCACCCCTCCACTTT
CASSPLGLGDSPLHF
>-|TRBJ2-2|few|TRBV3-1/TRBV3-2
TGTGCCAGCAGCCAATCAGGGCCCGGGGAGCTGTTTTTT
CASSQSGPGELFF
>-|TRBJ1-4|-|TRBV7-2
TGTGCCAGCAGCTCTAGGGGTGCAACTAATGAAAAACTGTTTTTT
CASSSRGATNEKLFF
>-|TRBJ2-4|-|TRBV28
TGTGCCAGCAGGGGAACAGCCAAAAACATTCAGTACTTC
CASRGTAKNIQYF
>-|TRBJ1-1|-|TRBV7-2
TGTGCCAGCAGCCTACAGGGCTTTGGCACTGAAGCTTTCTTT
CASSLQGFGTEAFF
>TRBD2|TRBJ2-3|-|TRBV5-5
TGTGCCAGCAGCTTATTTGGCGGGGGAGCTAGCACAGATACGCAGTATTTT
CASSLFGGGASTDTQYF
>-|TRBJ2-3|once|TRBV7-2
TGTGCCAGCAGCTTAGCACCGGGGGTTCTTAGTAGTACAGATACGCAGTATTTT
CASSLAPGVLSSTDTQYF
>-|TRBJ1-1|once|TRBV19
TGTGCCAGTAGTACCCCGACCGCCGGGCGAGGGGCTTTCTTT
CASSTPTAGRGAFF
>-|TRBJ2-5|-|TRBV11-2
TGTGCCAGCAGCTTAGTTCCTCAAGAGACCCAGTACTTC
CASSLVPQETQYF
>-|TRBJ1-4|-|TRBV18
TGTGCCAGCTCGGCGGACGGAAAAAATGAAAAACTGTTTTTT
CASSADGKNEKLFF
>TRBD2|TRBJ2-2|-|TRBV7-3
TGTGCCAGCAGCTTAAATCTAGCGGGGGTCACCGGGGAGCTGTTTTTT
CASSLNLAGVTGELFF
>-|TRBJ2-5|-|TRBV5-4
TGTGCCAGCAGCCCGAGGGGGCGGGGAGGTTCGGAGACCCAGTACTTC
CASSPRGRGGSETQYF
>-|TRBJ2-1|few|TRBV28
TGTGTCACGAGGGGGGCCTGGCATGAGCAGTTCTTC
CVTRGAWHEQFF
>-|TRBJ1-5|-|TRBV7-2
TGTGCCAGCAGCTTAGTGGTTCGGGCCACCAATCAGCCCCAGCATTTT
CASSLVVRATNQPQHF
>-|TRBJ2-7|-|TRBV12-5
TGTGCTAGTGGCCCCGACAGGCCCCAGGACGAGCAGTACTTC
CASGPDRPQDEQYF
>-|TRBJ1-2|-|TRBV6-2/TRBV6-3
TGTGCCAGCAGTTACAAGGCCCCCCTTGGCTACACCTTC
CASSYKAPLGYTF
>-|TRBJ1-1|-|TRBV18
TGTGCCAGCTCACCACAGGTCTTGGACACTGAAGCTTTCTTT
CASSPQVLDTEAFF
>TRBD1|TRBJ2-1|once|TRBV6-2/TRBV6-3
TGTGCCAGCAGTTACATGAGGGGGCAAAACCTATACAATGAGCAGTTCTTC
CASSYMRGQNLYNEQFF
>-|TRBJ1-2|-|TRBV4-1
TGCGCCAGCAGCCACCCTTTCGGGGTTTACAACTATGGCTACACCTTC
CASSHPFGVYNYGYTF
>-|TRBJ2-5|-|TRBV14
TGTGCCAGCAGCCCGGGTGTTACGTTTTGGGGGGAGACCCAGTACTTC
CASSPGVTFWGETQYF
>TRBD1|TRBJ1-1|-|TRBV13
TGTGCCAGCAGCATGGGACAGGGCTGGGGTGAAGCTTTCTTT
CASSMGQGWGEAFF
>-|TRBJ2-1|-|TRBV5-1
TGCGCCAGCAGCTTGGTGGGGACCACTAACAATGAGCAGTTCTTC
CASSLVGTTNNEQFF
>-|TRBJ1-3|-|TRBV5-4
TGTGCCAGCAGCACGGACGGCTTCTCTGGAAACACCATATATTTT
CASSTDGFSGNTIYF
>-|TRBJ2-7|-|TRBV27
TGTGCCAGCAGTAAACTCCAGGCAGTTGACGAGCAGTACTTC
CASSKLQAVDEQYF
>-|TRBJ2-5|-|TRBV6-2/TRBV6-3
TGTGCCAGCAGTTACTCGCGGGCAGAGACCCAGTACTTC
CASSYSRAETQYF
>TRBD1|TRBJ1-5|-|TRBV20-1
TGCAGTGCTAGTATGTTTCCAGGGACAGTTACCTTTAGCAATCAGCCCCAGCATTTT
CSASMFPGTVTFSNQPQHF
>-|TRBJ1-1|-|TRBV18
TGTGCCAGCTCACCACGATCAGGCAAGGCTGAAGCTTTCTTT
CASSPRSGKAEAFF
>-|TRBJ2-6|-|TRBV18
TGTGCCAGCTCAGCAGAGCTTCCTTCGGCCAACGTCCTGACTTTC
CASSAELPSANVLTF
>TRBD2|TRBJ2-1|-|TRBV4-1
TGCGCCAGCAGCCGGGAGATAGCGGGGGGGCTTATAAATGAGCAGTTCTTC
CASSREIAGGLINEQFF
>TRBD1|TRBJ2-5|-|TRBV7-2
TGTGCCAGCAGCCAAAACAGGGGGACAGAGACCCAGTACTTC
CASSQNRGTETQYF
>TRBD1|TRBJ1-4|-|TRBV3-1/TRBV3-2
TGTGCCAGCAGCCAAAGGGGACAGGGAGGTGAAAAACTGTTTTTT
CASSQRGQGGEKLFF
>TRBD2|TRBJ2-5|-|TRBV15
TGTGCCACCAGCAGAGTGGGACTAGCGGGGGAAGAGACCCAGTACTTC
CATSRVGLAGEETQYF
>-|TRBJ2-1|-|TRBV7-5
TGTGCCAGAAGCCGCGGCAGAAACAAAGACCCCCAATCAGCCTACAATGAGCAGTTCTTC
CARSRGRNKDPQSAYNEQFF
>-|TRBJ1-1|-|TRBV13
TGTGCCAGCAGCTTAGTCCAGGTGGGCGACACTGAAGCTTTCTTT
CASSLVQVGDTEAFF
>-|TRBJ2-7|once|TRBV7-2
TGTGCCAGCAGCTTAACCGATTACGAGCAGTACTTC
CASSLTDYEQYF
>-|TRBJ1-4|once|TRBV5-6
TGTGCCAGCAGCTCGCCTGGGTTGAGTAATGAAAAACTGTTTTTT
CASSSPGLSNEKLFF
>TRBD1|TRBJ2-7|-|TRBV4-1
TGCGCCAGCAGCCAAGGTGGGACAGACTCCTACGAGCAGTACTTC
CASSQGGTDSYEQYF
>-|TRBJ2-1|-|TRBV28
TGTGCCAGCCACGGGACCGGGTGGAGGGATGAGCAGTTCTTC
CASHGTGWRDEQFF
>-|TRBJ1-4|-|TRBV7-2
TGTGCCAGCAGCTCTCGTACTGGACAGAGAGAACTGTTTTTT
CASSSRTGQRELFF
>TRBD1|TRBJ2-7|-|TRBV25-1
TGTGCCAGCAGTTGTCCTGGCAGGGGGCAGACCTACGAGCAGTACTTC
CASSCPGRGQTYEQYF
>-|TRBJ1-1|-|TRBV9
TGTGCCAGCAGCGTACGGGCTCTGGTGAACACTGAAGCTTTCTTT
CASSVRALVNTEAFF
>TRBD1|TRBJ2-7|-|TRBV6-5
TGTGCCAGCAGCCCAGACAGGGCCTCCTACGAGCAGTACTTC
CASSPDRASYEQYF
>-|TRBJ2-7|-|TRBV21-1
TGTGCCAGCAGCAAACCTCCCTACGAGCAGTACTTC
CASSKPPYEQYF
>-|TRBJ2-7|-|TRBV2
TGTGCCAGCAGCCCCCGGTTATCCTACGAGCAGTACTTC
CASSPRLSYEQYF
>TRBD2|TRBJ2-2|-|TRBV6-6
TGTGCCAGCAGACGAAGGACTAGCGGGTCGAACACCGGGGAGCTGTTTTTT
CASRRRTSGSNTGELFF
>TRBD1|TRBJ2-7|-|TRBV3-1/TRBV3-2
TGTGCCACCGCTACTATACAGGGGGGAAACGAGCAGTACTTC
CATATIQGGNEQYF
>TRBD1|TRBJ2-7|-|TRBV4-3
TGCGCCAGCAGCCAGAGGACAGGATTCTCCTACGAGCAGTACTTC
CASSQRTGFSYEQYF
>TRBD1|TRBJ2-2|-|TRBV6-5
TGTGCCAGCAGCAGGGACAGATACACCGGGGAGCTGTTTTTT
CASSRDRYTGELFF
>-|TRBJ1-5|-|TRBV18
TGTGCCAGCTCACCAACAGTGTGGGAAGGCCAGCCCCAGCATTTT
CASSPTVWEGQPQHF